What follows is one T cell receptor beta chain and its context. The CDR3 contains 16 residues. The entirety of the isolated RNA underwent reverse transcription, so expressed TCRB transcripts were sequenced. Sequencing used immunoSEQ multiplex PCR; TCRdb keeps in-frame clones, though not all of them. The top ten hold about 2.1% of the sample, which has 40,000 to 45,000 clones, about 51% seen once. This entry is derived from a study of beta chain features in type 1 diabetes. This chain connects TRBV21-1 to TRBJ2-3; TRBD2 is taken as the D call from the table, unchecked against the DNA. TRBV21-1 is tagged as a pseudogene. This TCR came from a woman aged 18-29 years in good health. Sequences were obtained from Tregs from blood. The CDR3 region is CASSSSLAGSTDTQYF. Written as DNA, the CDR3 is TGTGCCAGCAGCTCTTCCTTAGCGGGGAGCACAGATACGCAGTATTTT.